Presented here are 30 T cell receptor beta chains from one specimen sequenced in a study of metastatic and nonmetastatic thyroid tumors. TCRdb re-analyzed the PCR reads through MiXCR. The sample includes tens of thousands of clones, less than 30% seen only once; the top ten take roughly 10%. No patient received treatment before thyroid surgery. The sample was blood. These receptors were collected from a male donor with papillary thyroid cancer or a benign thyroid nodule (not recorded which). Some clones in this sample may be carry-over from other donors' samples.

The chain recombines TRBV27 with TRBJ2-7, with 9 bases matching TRBD1. Germline V CDR1 and CDR2: MNHEY, SMNVEV (reference sequence). This CDR3 spans 17 amino acids. Unmatched junction bases numbered 10, after V lost 3 bases and J lost 1 base. DNA of the CDR3: TGTGCCAGCAGTTTTTCAGGGACAGGGCAAAATTCCTACGAGCAGTACTTC. Amino acid sequence: CASSFSGTGQNSYEQYF.

The rearrangement joins TRBV2 to TRBJ1-2; D is unresolved. The V end was cut by 7 bases, the J end by 5 bases, with 14 bases between. This CDR3 contains 13 residues. CDR1 is SNHLY, CDR2 FYNNEI, per germline. The CDR3 coding sequence is TGTGCCAGCACCCCAAGACGGCAATATGGCTACACCTTC. Translation: CASTPRRQYGYTF.

This sequence joins TRBV20-1 and TRBJ2-7, with 7 bases fitting TRBD1. Germline CDR1 reads DFQATT; CDR2 reads SNEGSKA (reference sequence). Trimming took 6 bases from V and 7 from J; bases not matched to a gene: 12. This CDR3 is built from 13 residues. CDR3 region: CSATGEGVKEQYF. Here the CDR3 DNA reads TGCAGTGCCACAGGGGAAGGGGTGAAGGAGCAGTACTTC.

This chain joins TRBV20-1 and TRBJ1-1; D gene unclear. The CDR3 loop spans 14 amino acids. V dropped 3 bases and J dropped 0 bases, with 11 bases sitting between them. From germline, CDR1 is DFQATT and CDR2 SNEGSKA (reference sequence). The CDR3 nucleotides read TGCAGTGCTAGGGCCAGGACTTTGAACACTGAAGCTTTCTTT. It specifies CSARARTLNTEAFF.

The chain uses TRBV5-1 and TRBJ2-2; D uncertain. The ends were cut back, 3 bases at V and 6 bases at J, with 12 bases in the middle. The CDR3 extends over 14 amino acids. The germline V gene has CDR1 SGHRS and CDR2 YFSETQ. CDR3 amino acids: CASSSTSASGELFF. The CDR3, as DNA: TGCGCCAGCAGCTCCACCAGCGCATCCGGGGAGCTGTTTTTT.

The chain employs TRBV4-1 and TRBJ1-3; D is undetermined. The CDR3 has 16 residues. CDR1 is MGHRA, CDR2 YSYEKL, per germline. V was cut by 1 base and J by 0 bases, with 10 bases left in between. The CDR3 DNA sequence: TGCGCCAGCAGCCAAGGAGATTACAACTCTGGAAACACCATATATTTT. This encodes CASSQGDYNSGNTIYF.

The genes are TRBV28 and TRBJ1-2, with D possibly being TRBD1 (6 bases). V was shortened by 9 bases and J by 0 bases, with 8 bases between the two germline ends. The CDR3 is 12 residues long. Looked up from germline, CDR1 is MDHEN and CDR2 is SYDVKM. The chain's CDR3 is CARGAANYGYTF. The CDR3 DNA reads TGTGCCAGGGGGGCGGCTAACTATGGCTACACCTTC.

This clone has a count of ten or more. J is TRBJ2-1 and V is TRBV12-5; 10 bases line up with TRBD2. CDR1 is LGHNT and CDR2 is FRNRAP in the germline V gene. V was clipped by 5 bases and J by 9 bases; unmatched bases: 7. The CDR3 covers 14 residues. In nucleotides, the CDR3 is TGTGCTAGTGGTAAGAGCGGGAGGGCCTCTGAGCAGTTCTTC. It is translated as CASGKSGRASEQFF.

The chain uses TRBV5-1 and TRBJ2-3; 10 positions match TRBD1. The CDR3 has 14 residues. Germline lookup yields CDR1 SGHRS and CDR2 YFSETQ. V lost 5 bases to trimming and J lost 6 bases; unmatched junction nucleotides: 6. The DNA for the CDR3 is TGCGCCAGCAGGACGACAGGGGGCATGGATACGCAGTATTTT. It yields the protein CASRTTGGMDTQYF.

The chain is built from TRBV4-1 and TRBJ1-1; possibly TRBD1 for D (6 bases). Germline V CDR1 and CDR2: MGHRA, YSYEKL. This CDR3 spans 14 amino acids. V lost 10 bases and J 1 base, leaving 16 bases between the germline ends. The CDR3 region has the DNA TGCGCCACCGCTGGGGGCGACAGGAACACTGAAGCTTTCTTT. The encoded protein is CATAGGDRNTEAFF.

This clone was detected ten times or more. The rearrangement links TRBV20-1 to TRBJ2-5; no firm D call. The CDR3 is made up of 11 amino acids. Per the germline V gene, CDR1 is DFQATT and CDR2 is SNEGSKA (reference sequence). The V and J ends lost 6 bases and 5 bases respectively, with 10 bases between them. In DNA, the CDR3 is TGCAGTGCGATCAAACGTGAGACCCAGTACTTC. Its protein product is CSAIKRETQYF.

This clone came up many times. The rearrangement links TRBV28 to TRBJ1-2, with D uncertain. Germline V lookup: CDR1 MDHEN, CDR2 SYDVKM. The CDR3 contains 11 residues. V lost 6 bases and J 4 bases, leaving 6 bases between the germline ends. DNA for the CDR3: TGTGCCAGCAGAGACGGCTATGGCTACACCTTC. Residues: CASRDGYGYTF.

Ten or more counts support this clone. The chain couples TRBV15 to TRBJ1-4, with D possibly being TRBD1 (5 bases). Trimming cost V 9 bases and J 10 bases, with 15 bases left between them. The CDR3 extends over 12 amino acids. Germline V gene sequence: CDR1 LNHNV, CDR2 YYDKDF (reference sequence). CDR3 loop: CATGPLGGKLFF. As DNA, the CDR3 is TGTGCCACGGGACCCCTTGGAGGAAAACTGTTTTTT.

This clone was counted ten times or more. The chain employs TRBV28 and TRBJ2-1, with TRBD1 matching 7 bases. V dropped 6 bases and J dropped 8; count of bases not matched to a gene: 16. The CDR3 contains 16 residues. Germline V gene sequence: CDR1 MDHEN, CDR2 SYDVKM. CDR3 coding DNA: TGTGCCAGCAGCCCTCAGACAGGGAATAGGAGGTATGAGCAGTTCTTC. As protein: CASSPQTGNRRYEQFF.

This clone was seen a few times. This chain uses TRBV28 with TRBJ2-7, with D possibly matching TRBD2 (5 bases). From germline, CDR1 is MDHEN and CDR2 SYDVKM. The V and J ends lost 6 bases and 6 bases respectively, with 15 bases between them. CDR3 length equals 13 residues. The CDR3 nucleotides read TGTGCCAGCAGGACTACCGGGATCTCCGAGCAGTACTTC. Residues: CASRTTGISEQYF.

This chain joins TRBV11-3 and TRBJ1-6; 8 nucleotides align to TRBD1. Trimming at V came to 9 bases and at J to 9 bases, leaving 1 base not matched to a gene. Germline-derived CDR1 and CDR2 are SGHNT and YENEEA. This CDR3 region has 11 residues. CDR3 amino acids: CARDRGSPLHF. The CDR3 bases are TGTGCCAGAGACAGGGGTTCACCCCTCCACTTT.

A few counts support this clone. The chain employs TRBV6-1 and TRBJ1-5; D is unclear. This CDR3 comprises 14 residues. Germline assignment: CDR1 MNHNS and CDR2 SASEGT. The V end lost 6 bases, the J end lost 2 bases, and 11 bases lay between the germline ends. The chain's CDR3 is CASRDPTGNQPQHF. The CDR3 DNA is TGTGCCAGCAGAGATCCTACGGGCAATCAGCCCCAGCATTTT.

This clone was counted ten times or more. The CDR3 region is CATSRASGVSSYEQYF. The CDR3 DNA sequence: TGTGCCACCAGCAGAGCTAGCGGGGTAAGCTCCTACGAGCAGTACTTC. The chain has TRBV15 and TRBJ2-7; 9 bases are a match to TRBD2. Germline values: CDR1 LNHNV, CDR2 YYDKDF (reference sequence). The trim removed 1 base at V and 0 bases at J, leaving 4 bases unmatched. The CDR3 is 16 amino acids.

This clone is labeled medium-sized. V is TRBV5-1 and J is TRBJ1-6, with D possibly matching TRBD1 (5 bases). Trimming pared 5 bases from V and 0 bases from J, leaving 12 bases between. The germline gives CDR1 SGHRS, CDR2 YFSETQ. The CDR3 consists of 16 residues. CDR3 in DNA: TGCGCCAGCAGTGATGGGGGGAGCTCCTATAATTCACCCCTCCACTTT. This codes for CASSDGGSSYNSPLHF.

This clone was detected many times. The chain carries TRBV6-1 and TRBJ2-1; D uncertain. The CDR3 spans 16 residues. Germline lookup yields CDR1 MNHNS and CDR2 SASEGT. V dropped 2 bases and J dropped 0 bases, with 11 bases sitting between them. CDR3 nucleotide sequence: TGTGCCAGCAGTGAAAGGGTGAGCAGCTCCTACAATGAGCAGTTCTTC. Residues: CASSERVSSSYNEQFF.

By sample fraction, this clone is medium-sized (0.01 to 0.1%). The rearrangement joins TRBV13 to TRBJ2-7; D is ambiguous. This CDR3 is built from 16 residues. Germline values: CDR1 PRHDT, CDR2 FYEKMQ (reference sequence). V was clipped by 0 bases and J by 3 bases, with 15 bases between them. CDR3 sequence (DNA): TGTGCCAGCAGCTTAGGGGGTCCAGGCCTAATCTACGAGCAGTACTTC. As protein: CASSLGGPGLIYEQYF.

This clone was counted at least ten times. The V gene is TRBV19, the J gene TRBJ2-5, with TRBD2 as a possible D gene (5 bases). CDR3 length: 13 residues. Trimming removed 3 bases at V and 5 bases at J, with 10 bases between. Germline V lookup: CDR1 LNHDA, CDR2 SQIVND (reference sequence). CDR3 sequence reads: CASSIGDRETQYF. Written as DNA, the CDR3 is TGTGCCAGTAGTATCGGGGATAGGGAGACCCAGTACTTC.

This clone was counted many times. V usage is TRBV28 and J usage is TRBJ2-7, with TRBD1 matching over 9 bases. Germline V gives CDR1 MDHEN, CDR2 SYDVKM. CDR3 length: 15 amino acids. Trimming took 7 bases from V and 3 from J; bases not matched to a gene: 10. This CDR3 is CASTANRGRRYEQYF. CDR3 bases: TGTGCCAGCACCGCAAACAGGGGGCGACGCTACGAGCAGTACTTC.

In this sample, this clone is medium-sized. The chain joins TRBV3-1 to TRBJ2-7; no definite D call. CDR1 is LGHDT, CDR2 YNNKEL, per germline (reference sequence). The CDR3 sequence is 13 residues long. V was shortened by 2 bases and J by 3 bases, with 8 bases between the two germline ends. Here the CDR3 reads CASSQTNFYEQYF. For the CDR3, the DNA is TGTGCCAGCAGCCAAACAAACTTCTACGAGCAGTACTTC.

This clone was counted between two and nine times. The rearrangement joins TRBV10-3 to TRBJ2-2; possibly TRBD2 for D (5 bases). Trimming pared 3 bases from V and 2 bases from J, leaving 13 bases between. The CDR3 spans 16 residues. Germline V gene sequence: CDR1 ENHRY, CDR2 SYGVKD. The chain's CDR3 is CAISDRYRGNTGELFF. CDR3 DNA: TGTGCCATCAGTGATCGCTATCGGGGAAACACCGGGGAGCTGTTTTTT.

This clone counts as medium-sized. The chain uses TRBV6-4 and TRBJ2-1; TRBD1 aligns across 7 bases. The CDR3 has 14 amino acids. The germline V gene encodes CDR1 MRHNA and CDR2 SNTAGT. V shed 5 bases and J 0 bases; nucleotides not matched to a gene: 1. CDR3 sequence: CASSRDSSYNEQFF. CDR3 coding DNA: TGTGCCAGCAGTCGGGACAGCTCCTACAATGAGCAGTTCTTC.

This clone was seen repeatedly, ten times or more. V usage is TRBV28 and J usage is TRBJ1-1; perhaps TRBD1 as D (5 bases). The length of the CDR3 is 14 residues. CDR1 MDHEN and CDR2 SYDVKM come from the germline V gene. The V gene lost 3 bases and the J gene lost 6 bases, with 14 bases spanning the gap. CDR3 DNA sequence: TGTGCCAGCAGTTTCCGCGGCAGGGCCCCTGAAGCTTTCTTT. Residues: CASSFRGRAPEAFF.

This clone was picked up many times. This chain links TRBV7-2 with TRBJ2-1, with 15 bases lining up with TRBD2. Trimming removed 4 bases from V and 7 bases from J; junction bases left unmatched: 2. The CDR3 is 15 residues long. The germline CDR1 and CDR2 sequences are SGHTA and FQGNSA. This chain's CDR3 is CASSSGLAGGNEQFF. CDR3 DNA: TGTGCCAGCAGCTCGGGACTAGCGGGAGGTAATGAGCAGTTCTTC.

This clone turned up a few times. This chain uses TRBV6-5 with TRBJ1-4; D ambiguous. The V end was cut by 5 bases, the J end by 7 bases, with 14 bases between. The CDR3 totals 14 residues. Germline V gives CDR1 MNHEY, CDR2 SVGAGI. The CDR3 region is CASSTRREIEKLFF. CDR3 bases: TGTGCCAGCAGTACTAGACGGGAGATTGAAAAACTGTTTTTT.

The chain carries TRBV5-1 and TRBJ2-3; 7 nucleotides line up with TRBD2. In germline, CDR1 is SGHRS, CDR2 YFSETQ. The J segment lost 2 bases and the V segment lost 3 bases, leaving 15 bases of the junction unmatched. CDR3 length equals 18 residues. Written as DNA, the CDR3 is TGCGCCAGCAGCTATGGGGGGGTCTCCCGGGGCCCCACAGATACGCAGTATTTT. Its translation: CASSYGGVSRGPTDTQYF. The variable domain in full, with the rest retrieved from reference TRBV5-1 and TRBJ2-3, is KAGVTQTPRYLIKTRGQQVTLSCSPISGHRSVSWYQQTPGQGLQFLFEYFSETQRNKGNFPGRFSGRQFSNSRSEMNVSTLELGDSALYLCASSYGGVSRGPTDTQYFGPGTRLTVL.